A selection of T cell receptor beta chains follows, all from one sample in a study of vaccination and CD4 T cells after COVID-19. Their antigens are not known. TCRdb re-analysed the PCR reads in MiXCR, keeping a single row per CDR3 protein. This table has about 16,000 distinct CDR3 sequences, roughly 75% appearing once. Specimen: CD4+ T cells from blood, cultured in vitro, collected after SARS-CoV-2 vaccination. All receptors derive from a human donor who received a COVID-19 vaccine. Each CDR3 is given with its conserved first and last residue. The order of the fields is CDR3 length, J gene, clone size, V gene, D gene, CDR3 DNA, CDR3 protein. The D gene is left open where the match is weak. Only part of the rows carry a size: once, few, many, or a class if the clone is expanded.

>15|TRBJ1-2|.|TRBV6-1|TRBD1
TGTGCCAGCAGACGCGGTGTCAGGGGGAACTATGGCTACACCTTC
CASRRGVRGNYGYTF
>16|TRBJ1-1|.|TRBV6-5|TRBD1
TGTGCCAGCAGTTACACAGGACAGGGACTCTACACTGAAGCTTTCTTT
CASSYTGQGLYTEAFF
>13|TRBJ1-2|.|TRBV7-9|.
TGTGCCAGCAGCTTGCCAGGGCTGTATGGCTACACCTTC
CASSLPGLYGYTF
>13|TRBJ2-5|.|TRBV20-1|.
TGCAGTGCTACCGGGACTTCAGGAGAGACCCAGTACTTC
CSATGTSGETQYF
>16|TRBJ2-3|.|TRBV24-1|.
TGTGCCACCAGTGAGATGACAGGAGGGGGCACAGATACGCAGTATTTT
CATSEMTGGGTDTQYF
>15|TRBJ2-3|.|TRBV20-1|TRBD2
TGCAGTGCTAGAGATCACGGGGGGGCAAAAGATACGCAGTATTTT
CSARDHGGAKDTQYF
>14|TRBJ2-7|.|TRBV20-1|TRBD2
TGCAGTGCTAGCGGTGGACTAGCGGGGGGCGAGCAGTACTTC
CSASGGLAGGEQYF
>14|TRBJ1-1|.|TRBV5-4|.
TGTGCCAGCAGCTCCCGCGGGGGGAACACTGAAGCTTTCTTT
CASSSRGGNTEAFF
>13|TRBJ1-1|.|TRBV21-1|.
TGTGCCAGCAGCTTGTGGCGGTACACTGAAGCTTTCTTT
CASSLWRYTEAFF
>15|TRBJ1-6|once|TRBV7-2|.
TGTGCCAGCCTGGAAAATGGAAGGTCGGGTTCACCCCTCCACTTT
CASLENGRSGSPLHF
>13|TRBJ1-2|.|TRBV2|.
TGTGCCAGCAGTTGGAAGTCGAACTATGGCTACACCTTC
CASSWKSNYGYTF
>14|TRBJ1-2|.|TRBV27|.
TGTGCCAGCAGTTTCGCACAGAGTCCCTATGGCTACACCTTC
CASSFAQSPYGYTF
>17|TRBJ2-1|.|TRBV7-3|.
TGTGCCAGCAGCTTATATCCCTCAGGGTGGTCGTACAATGAGCAGTTCTTC
CASSLYPSGWSYNEQFF
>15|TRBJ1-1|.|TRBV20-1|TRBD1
TGCAGTGCTAGCTACACAGGGGTGATGAACACTGAAGCTTTCTTT
CSASYTGVMNTEAFF
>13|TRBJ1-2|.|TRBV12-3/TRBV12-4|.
TGTGCCAGCAGTATAACAGGTAGCTATGGCTACACCTTC
CASSITGSYGYTF
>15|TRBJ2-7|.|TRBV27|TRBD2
TGTGCCAGCAGCCGCCTAGCGGGGGGTGCCTACGAGCAGTACTTC
CASSRLAGGAYEQYF
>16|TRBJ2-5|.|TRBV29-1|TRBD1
TGCAGCGCGGGACAGGGGGATTCGGCCTCGTTCGGGACCCAGTACTTC
CSAGQGDSASFGTQYF
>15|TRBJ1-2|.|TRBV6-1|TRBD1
TGTGCCAGCAGACCTCTACAGGGGGGTGACTATGGCTACACCTTC
CASRPLQGGDYGYTF
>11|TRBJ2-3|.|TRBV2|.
TGTGCCAGCAGCGTCGACTTTTCGTCCTATTTT
CASSVDFSSYF
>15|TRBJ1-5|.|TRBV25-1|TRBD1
TGTGCCAGCGTTGACAGGGGGCGGACAGATCAGCCCCAGCATTTT
CASVDRGRTDQPQHF